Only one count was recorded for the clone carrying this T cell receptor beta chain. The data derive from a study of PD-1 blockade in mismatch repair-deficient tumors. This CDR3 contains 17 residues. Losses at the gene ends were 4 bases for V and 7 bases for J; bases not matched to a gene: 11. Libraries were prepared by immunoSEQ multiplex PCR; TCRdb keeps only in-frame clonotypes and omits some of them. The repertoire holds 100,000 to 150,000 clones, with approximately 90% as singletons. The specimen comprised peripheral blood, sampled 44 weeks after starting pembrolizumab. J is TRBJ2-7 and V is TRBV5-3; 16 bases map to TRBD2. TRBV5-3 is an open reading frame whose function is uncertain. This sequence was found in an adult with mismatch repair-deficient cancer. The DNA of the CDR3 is TGTGCCAGAAGCGTAACGGGACTAGCGGGAGGGCCGCGAGAGCAGTACTTC. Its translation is CARSVTGLAGGPREQYF.